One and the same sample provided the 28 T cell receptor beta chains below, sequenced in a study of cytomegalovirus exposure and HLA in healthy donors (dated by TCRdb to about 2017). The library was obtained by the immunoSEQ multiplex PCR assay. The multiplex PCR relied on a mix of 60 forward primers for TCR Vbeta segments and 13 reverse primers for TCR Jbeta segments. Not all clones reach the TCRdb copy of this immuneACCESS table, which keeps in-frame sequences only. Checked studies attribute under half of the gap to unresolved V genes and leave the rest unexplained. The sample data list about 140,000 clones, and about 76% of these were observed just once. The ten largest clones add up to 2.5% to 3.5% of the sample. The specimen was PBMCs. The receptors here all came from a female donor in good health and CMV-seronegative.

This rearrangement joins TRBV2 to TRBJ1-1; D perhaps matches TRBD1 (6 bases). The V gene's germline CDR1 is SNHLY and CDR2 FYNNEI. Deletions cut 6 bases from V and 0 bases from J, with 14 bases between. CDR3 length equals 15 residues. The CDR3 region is CASRATGAMNTEAFF. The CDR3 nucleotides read TGTGCCAGCAGGGCGACAGGAGCTATGAACACTGAAGCTTTCTTT.

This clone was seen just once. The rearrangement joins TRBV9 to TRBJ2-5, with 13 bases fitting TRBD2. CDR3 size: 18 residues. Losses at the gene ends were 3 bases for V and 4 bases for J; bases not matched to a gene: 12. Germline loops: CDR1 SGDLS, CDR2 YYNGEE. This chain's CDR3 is CASSARLAGGRGSETQYF. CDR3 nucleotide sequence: TGTGCCAGCAGCGCCCGACTAGCGGGGGGCAGAGGGTCAGAGACCCAGTACTTC.

The chain's CDR3 is CASSQDTGQGVGEQYF. The CDR3 region has the DNA TGCGCCAGCAGCCAAGATACGGGACAGGGGGTGGGCGAGCAGTACTTC. V usage is TRBV4-3 and J usage is TRBJ2-7; 11 bases are shared with TRBD1. The germline V gene has CDR1 LGHNA and CDR2 YSLEER. CDR3 length: 16 amino acids. Trimming took 0 bases from V and 6 from J; bases not matched to a gene: 7.

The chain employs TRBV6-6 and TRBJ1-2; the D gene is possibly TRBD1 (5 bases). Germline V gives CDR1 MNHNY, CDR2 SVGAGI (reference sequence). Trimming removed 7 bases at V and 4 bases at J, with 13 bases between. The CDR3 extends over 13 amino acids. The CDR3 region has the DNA TGTGCCAGCATTTCGCGGGGGAGCTATGGCTACACCTTC. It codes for CASISRGSYGYTF.

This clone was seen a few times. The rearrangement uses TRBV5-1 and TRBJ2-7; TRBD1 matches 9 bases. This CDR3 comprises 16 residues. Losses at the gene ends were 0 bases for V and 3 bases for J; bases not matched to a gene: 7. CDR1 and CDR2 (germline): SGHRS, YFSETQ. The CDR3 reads CASSLGPTGGNYEQYF. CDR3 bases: TGCGCCAGCAGCTTGGGGCCGACAGGGGGAAACTACGAGCAGTACTTC.

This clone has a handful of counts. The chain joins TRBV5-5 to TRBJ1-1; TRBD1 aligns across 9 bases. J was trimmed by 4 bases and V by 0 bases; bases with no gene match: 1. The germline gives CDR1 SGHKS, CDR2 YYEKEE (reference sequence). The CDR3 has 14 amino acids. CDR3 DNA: TGTGCCAGCAGCTTGGTACAGGGGGCCACTGAAGCTTTCTTT. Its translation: CASSLVQGATEAFF.

CDR3: CASSLEWADTQYF. The CDR3, as DNA: TGTGCCAGCAGCCTGGAGTGGGCAGATACGCAGTATTTT. The V and J genes are TRBV7-2 and TRBJ2-3; D is unclear. The CDR3 loop spans 13 amino acids. V was cut by 5 bases and J by 4 bases, with 10 bases left in between. Germline assignment: CDR1 SGHTA and CDR2 FQGNSA.

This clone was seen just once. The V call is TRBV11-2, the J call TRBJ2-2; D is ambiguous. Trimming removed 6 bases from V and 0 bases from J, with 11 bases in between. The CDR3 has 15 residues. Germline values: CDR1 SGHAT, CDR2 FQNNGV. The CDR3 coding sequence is TGTGCCAGCAGTCGTCCTCTAGCGAACACCGGGGAGCTGTTTTTT. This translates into CASSRPLANTGELFF.

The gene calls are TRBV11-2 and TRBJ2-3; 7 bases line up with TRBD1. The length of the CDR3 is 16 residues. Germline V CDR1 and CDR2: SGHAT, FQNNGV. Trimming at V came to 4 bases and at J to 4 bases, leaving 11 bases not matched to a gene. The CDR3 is CASSSPQGNIADTQYF. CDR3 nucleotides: TGTGCCAGCAGCTCGCCACAGGGGAATATCGCAGATACGCAGTATTTT.

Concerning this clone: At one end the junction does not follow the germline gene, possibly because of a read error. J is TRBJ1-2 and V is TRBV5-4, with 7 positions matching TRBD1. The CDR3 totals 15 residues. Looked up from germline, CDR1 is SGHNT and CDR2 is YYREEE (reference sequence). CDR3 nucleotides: TGTGCCAGCAGCTCGGGGTCCAATCGGGACAGTCCTTTCATCTTC. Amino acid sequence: CASSSGSNRDSPFIF.

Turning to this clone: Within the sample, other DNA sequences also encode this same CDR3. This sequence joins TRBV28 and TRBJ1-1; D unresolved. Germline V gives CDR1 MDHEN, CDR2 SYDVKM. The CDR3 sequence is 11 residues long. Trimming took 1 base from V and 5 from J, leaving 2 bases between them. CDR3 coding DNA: TGTGCCAGCAGTTTATCTACTGAAGCTTTCTTT. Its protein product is CASSLSTEAFF.

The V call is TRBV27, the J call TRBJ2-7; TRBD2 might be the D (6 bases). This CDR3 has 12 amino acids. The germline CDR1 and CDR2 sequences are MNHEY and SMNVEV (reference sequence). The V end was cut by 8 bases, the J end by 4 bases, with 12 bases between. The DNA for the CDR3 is TGTGCCAGCTGGGAGGACCCTTACGAGCAGTACTTC. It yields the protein CASWEDPYEQYF.

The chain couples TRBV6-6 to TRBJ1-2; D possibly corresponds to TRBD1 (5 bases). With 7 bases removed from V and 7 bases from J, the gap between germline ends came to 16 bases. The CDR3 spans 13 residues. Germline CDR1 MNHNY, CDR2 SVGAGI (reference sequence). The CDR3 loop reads CASKNAGIGGYTF. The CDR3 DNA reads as TGTGCCAGCAAGAATGCAGGGATCGGTGGCTACACCTTC.

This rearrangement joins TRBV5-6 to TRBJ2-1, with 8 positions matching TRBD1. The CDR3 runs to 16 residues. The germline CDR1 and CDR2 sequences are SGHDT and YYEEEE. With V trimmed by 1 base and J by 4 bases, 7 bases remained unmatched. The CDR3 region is CASSLRGTGFYNEQFF. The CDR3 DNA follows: TGTGCCAGCAGCTTGCGTGGGACAGGATTTTACAATGAGCAGTTCTTC.

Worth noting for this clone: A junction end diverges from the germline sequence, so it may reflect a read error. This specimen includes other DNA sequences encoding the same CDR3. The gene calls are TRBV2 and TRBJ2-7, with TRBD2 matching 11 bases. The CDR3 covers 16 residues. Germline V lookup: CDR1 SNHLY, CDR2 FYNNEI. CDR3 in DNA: TGTGCCAGCATTCGAGGAACTAGCGGGGGTGGGGACGAGCAGTATTTC. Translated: CASIRGTSGGGDEQYF. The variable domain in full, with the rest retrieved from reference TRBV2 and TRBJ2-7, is EPEVTQTPSHQVTQMGQEVILRCVPISNHLYFYWYRQILGQKVEFLVSFYNNEISEKSEIFDDQFSVERPDGSNFTLKIRSTKLEDSAMYFCASIRGTSGGGDEQYFGPGTRLTVT.

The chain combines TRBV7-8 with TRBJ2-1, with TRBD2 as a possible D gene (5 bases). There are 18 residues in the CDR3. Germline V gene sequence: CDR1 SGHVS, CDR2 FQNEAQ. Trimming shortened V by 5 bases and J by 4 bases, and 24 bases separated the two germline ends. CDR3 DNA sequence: TGTGCCAGCAGCCCCCCACTTAGGATAGCGAGATATTACAATGAGCAGTTCTTC. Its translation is CASSPPLRIARYYNEQFF.

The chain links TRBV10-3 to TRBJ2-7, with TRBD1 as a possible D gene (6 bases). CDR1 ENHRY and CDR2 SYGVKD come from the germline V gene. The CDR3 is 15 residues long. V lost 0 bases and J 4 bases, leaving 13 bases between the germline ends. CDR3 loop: CAISESRGVGYEQYF. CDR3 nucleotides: TGTGCCATCAGTGAGTCCAGGGGAGTAGGGTACGAGCAGTACTTC.

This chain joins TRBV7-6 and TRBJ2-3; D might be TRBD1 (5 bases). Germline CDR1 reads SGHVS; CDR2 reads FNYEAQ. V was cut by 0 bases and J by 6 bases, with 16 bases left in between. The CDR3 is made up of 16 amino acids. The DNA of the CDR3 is TGTGCCAGCAGCTTAGCGCTGACAGCACCAAGGGATACGCAGTATTTT. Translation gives CASSLALTAPRDTQYF.

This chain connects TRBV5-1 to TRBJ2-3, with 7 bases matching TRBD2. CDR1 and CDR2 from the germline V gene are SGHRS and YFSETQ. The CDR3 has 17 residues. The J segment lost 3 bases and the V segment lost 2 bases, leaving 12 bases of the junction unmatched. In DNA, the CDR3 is TGCGCCAGCAGCTTTGGTGCGGGAGCTGTGGGGACAGATACGCAGTATTTT. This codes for CASSFGAGAVGTDTQYF.

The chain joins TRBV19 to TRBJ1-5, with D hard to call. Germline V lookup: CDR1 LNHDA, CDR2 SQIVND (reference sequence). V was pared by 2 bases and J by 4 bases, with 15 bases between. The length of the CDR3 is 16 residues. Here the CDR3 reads CASSIFAVTRNQPQHF. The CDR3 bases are TGTGCCAGTAGTATATTCGCGGTGACGCGTAATCAGCCCCAGCATTTT.

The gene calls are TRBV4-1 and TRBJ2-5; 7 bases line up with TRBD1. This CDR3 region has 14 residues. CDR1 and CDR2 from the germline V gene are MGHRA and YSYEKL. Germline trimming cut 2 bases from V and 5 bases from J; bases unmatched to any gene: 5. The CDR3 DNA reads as TGCGCCAGCAGCCAACAGGACAGGCTGGAGACCCAGTACTTC. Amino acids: CASSQQDRLETQYF.

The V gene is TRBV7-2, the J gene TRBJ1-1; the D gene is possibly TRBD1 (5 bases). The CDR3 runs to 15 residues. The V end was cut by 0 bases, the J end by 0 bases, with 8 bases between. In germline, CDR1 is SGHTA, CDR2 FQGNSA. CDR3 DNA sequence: TGTGCCAGCAGCTTAGCTCAGGGATTGAACACTGAAGCTTTCTTT. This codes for CASSLAQGLNTEAFF.

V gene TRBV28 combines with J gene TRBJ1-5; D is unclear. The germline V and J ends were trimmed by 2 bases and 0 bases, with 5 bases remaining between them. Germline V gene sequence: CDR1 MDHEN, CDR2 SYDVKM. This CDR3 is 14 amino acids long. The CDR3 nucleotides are TGTGCCAGCAGTTTACGTATTAGCAATCAGCCCCAGCATTTT. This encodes CASSLRISNQPQHF.

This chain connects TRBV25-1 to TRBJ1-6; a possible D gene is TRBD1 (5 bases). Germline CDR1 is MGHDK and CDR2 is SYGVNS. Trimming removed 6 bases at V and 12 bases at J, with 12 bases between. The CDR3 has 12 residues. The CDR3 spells CASRQGRGPLHF. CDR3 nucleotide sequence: TGTGCCAGCAGGCAGGGAAGGGGACCCCTCCACTTT.

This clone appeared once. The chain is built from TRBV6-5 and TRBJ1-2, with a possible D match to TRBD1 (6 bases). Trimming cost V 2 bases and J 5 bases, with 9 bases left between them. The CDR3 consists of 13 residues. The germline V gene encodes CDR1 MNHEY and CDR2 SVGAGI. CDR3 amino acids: CASSYRGGYGYTF. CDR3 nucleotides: TGTGCCAGCAGTTACAGGGGGGGATATGGCTACACCTTC.

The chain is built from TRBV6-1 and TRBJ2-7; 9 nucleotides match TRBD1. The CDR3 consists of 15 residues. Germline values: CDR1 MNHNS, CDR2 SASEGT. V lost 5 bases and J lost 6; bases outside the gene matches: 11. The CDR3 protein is CASSRTGDYLSEQYF. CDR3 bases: TGTGCCAGCAGTCGGACAGGGGACTACCTATCCGAGCAGTACTTC.

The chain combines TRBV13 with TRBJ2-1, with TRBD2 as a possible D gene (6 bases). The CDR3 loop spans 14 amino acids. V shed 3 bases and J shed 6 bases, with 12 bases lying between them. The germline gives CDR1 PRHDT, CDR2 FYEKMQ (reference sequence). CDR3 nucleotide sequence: TGTGCCAGCAGCTTCTCCGGGACTCTCAATGAGCAGTTCTTC. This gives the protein CASSFSGTLNEQFF.

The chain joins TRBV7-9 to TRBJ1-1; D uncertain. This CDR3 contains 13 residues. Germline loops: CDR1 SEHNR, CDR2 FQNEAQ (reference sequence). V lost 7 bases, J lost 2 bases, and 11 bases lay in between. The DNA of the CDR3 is TGTGCCAGCACCTGGGCGGGAAACACTGAAGCTTTCTTT. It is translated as CASTWAGNTEAFF.